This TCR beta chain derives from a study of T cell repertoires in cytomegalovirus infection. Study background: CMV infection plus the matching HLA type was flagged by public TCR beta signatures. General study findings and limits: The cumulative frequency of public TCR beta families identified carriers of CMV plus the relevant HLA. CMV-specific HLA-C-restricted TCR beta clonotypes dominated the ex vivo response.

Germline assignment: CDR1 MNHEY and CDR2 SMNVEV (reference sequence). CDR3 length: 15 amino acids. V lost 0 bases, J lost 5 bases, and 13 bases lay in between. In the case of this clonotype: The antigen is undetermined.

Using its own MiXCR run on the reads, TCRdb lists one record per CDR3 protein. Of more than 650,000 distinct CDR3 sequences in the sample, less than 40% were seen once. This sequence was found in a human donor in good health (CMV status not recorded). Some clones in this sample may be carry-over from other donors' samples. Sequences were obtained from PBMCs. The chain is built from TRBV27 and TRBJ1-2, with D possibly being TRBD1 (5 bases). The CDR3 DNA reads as TGTGCCAGCAGTTTATCCAGGAGGGGATATTATGGCTACACCTTC. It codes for CASSLSRRGYYGYTF.